This entry describes one T cell receptor (beta chain). This specimen comes from a study of blood T cell repertoires in COVID-19. Study-wide context: Spain, Italy and the United States supplied samples that represented acute and convalescent COVID-19. The analysed material was cDNA or gDNA that came from T cells, B-cell-depleted T cells, or PBMCs.

Methods used by the authors: The assay estimated nucleated cells by amplifying reference gene primers. Sequencing used immunoSEQ multiplex PCR; TCRdb keeps in-frame clones, though not all of them. The DNA gave D and trimming, while V, J and clone size come from that table. This sample has more than 100,000 clones, with approximately 89% found just once. The trim removed 1 base at V and 5 bases at J, leaving 3 bases unmatched. Germline CDR1 reads SGHVS; CDR2 reads FQNEAQ. The length of the CDR3 is 14 residues. The chain combines TRBV7-8 with TRBJ2-7, with TRBD2 matching 9 bases. Source material: peripheral blood. This receptor was obtained from a woman in her sixties with acute or convalescent COVID-19. The CDR3 sequence: CASSLGLAVDEQYF. As DNA, the CDR3 is TGTGCCAGCAGCTTAGGACTAGCGGTTGACGAGCAGTACTTC.